The clone carrying this T cell receptor beta chain has only one observation. Its antigen is as yet unknown. The record originates from a study of vaccination effects on CD4 cells after COVID-19. The V gene end was trimmed by 2 bases and the J gene end by 5 bases; junction bases not matched to a gene: 8. CDR1 is KGHDR and CDR2 is SFDVKD in the germline V gene. This CDR3 has 16 amino acids. The culture ran for roughly 10 days before CD4+ T cells were isolated. Each participant was administered two doses of either the BNT162b2 or the mRNA-1273 vaccine. Assay: immunoSEQ multiplex PCR; the TCRdb copy retains only in-frame clones and omits some. Seen here are 72,000 or so clones, about 67% observed once, and the top ten hold about 2.2%.

The sequence came from a human donor who received a COVID-19 vaccine. This chain links TRBV24-1 with TRBJ2-1, with TRBD1 matching over 7 bases. Sample: CD4+ T cells from PBMCs cultured without peptide, taken after COVID-19 vaccination. The CDR3, as DNA: TGTGCCACCAGTGATTCATCGACAGGGATGGACAATGAGCAGTTCTTC. Amino acid sequence: CATSDSSTGMDNEQFF.